What follows is one TCR beta chain and its context. The antigen is undetermined. Germline assignment: CDR1 SEHNR and CDR2 FQNEAQ (reference sequence). V lost 5 bases and J 4 bases, leaving 11 bases between the germline ends. The CDR3 has 13 residues. These data originate in a study of CD8+ T cells in alopecia areata. On the study more broadly: Patients received oral tofacitinib, 5 to 10 mg twice daily, for moderate-to-severe alopecia areata. For 6 to 18 months, tofacitinib was taken, and 6 months off drug followed.

Sequencing relied on a cDNA template that was reverse transcribed from extracted RNA. TCRdb keeps only in-frame clones here, not all; method: immunoSEQ multiplex PCR. The sample includes 70,000 or so clones, about 30% of them seen just once. Study-wide findings and caveats: Compared with normal scalp, lesional scalp had higher clonality and more expanded CD8+ clones.

Documented treatment: oral pan-JAK inhibitor, 5-10 mg twice daily. The starting material was CD8+ T cells sorted from blood, obtained at week 4, from a patient treated with tofacitinib. The rearrangement joins TRBV7-9 to TRBJ1-2; D is undetermined. The sequence came from a human donor with alopecia areata. The CDR3 DNA is TGTGCCAGCAGCGAGGCCACGGTCTATGGCTACACCTTC. Translating gives CASSEATVYGYTF. Full variable domain (rest looked up from reference TRBV7-9 and TRBJ1-2): DTGVSQNPRHKITKRGQNVTFRCDPISEHNRLYWYRQTLGQGPEFLTYFQNEAQLEKSRLLSDRFSAERPKGSFSTLEIQRTEQGDSAMYLCASSEATVYGYTFGSGTRLTVV.